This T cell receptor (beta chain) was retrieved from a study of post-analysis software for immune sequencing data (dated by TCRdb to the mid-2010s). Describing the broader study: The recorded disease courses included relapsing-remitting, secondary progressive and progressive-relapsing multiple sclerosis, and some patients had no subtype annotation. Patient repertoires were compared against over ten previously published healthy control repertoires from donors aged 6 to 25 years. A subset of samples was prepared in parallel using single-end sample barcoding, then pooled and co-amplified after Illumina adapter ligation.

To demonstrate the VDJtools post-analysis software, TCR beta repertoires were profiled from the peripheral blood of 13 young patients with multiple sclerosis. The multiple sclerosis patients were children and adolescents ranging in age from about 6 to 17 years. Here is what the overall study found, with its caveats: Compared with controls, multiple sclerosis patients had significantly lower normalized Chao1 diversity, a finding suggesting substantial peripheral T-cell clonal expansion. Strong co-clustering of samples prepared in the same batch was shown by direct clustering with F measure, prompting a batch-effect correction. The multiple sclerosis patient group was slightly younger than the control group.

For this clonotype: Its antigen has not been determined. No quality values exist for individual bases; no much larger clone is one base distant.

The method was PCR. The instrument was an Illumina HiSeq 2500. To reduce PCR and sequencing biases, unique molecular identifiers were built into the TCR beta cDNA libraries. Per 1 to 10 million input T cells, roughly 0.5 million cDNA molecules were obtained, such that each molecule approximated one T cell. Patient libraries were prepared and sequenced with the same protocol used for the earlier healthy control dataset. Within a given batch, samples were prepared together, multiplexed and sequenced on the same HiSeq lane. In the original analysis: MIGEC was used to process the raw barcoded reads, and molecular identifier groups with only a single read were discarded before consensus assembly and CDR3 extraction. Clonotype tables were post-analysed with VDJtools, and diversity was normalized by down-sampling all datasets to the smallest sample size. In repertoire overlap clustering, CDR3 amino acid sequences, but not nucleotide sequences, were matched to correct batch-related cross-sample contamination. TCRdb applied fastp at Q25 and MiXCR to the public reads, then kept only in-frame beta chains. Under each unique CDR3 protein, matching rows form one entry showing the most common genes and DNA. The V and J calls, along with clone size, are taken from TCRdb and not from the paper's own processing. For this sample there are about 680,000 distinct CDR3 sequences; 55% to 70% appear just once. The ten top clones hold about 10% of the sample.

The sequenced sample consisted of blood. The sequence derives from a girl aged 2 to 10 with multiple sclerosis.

In nucleotides, the sequence is TGTGCCAGCAGCTTAGCTTCCCTAGCGGGAGTTGACGAGCAGTTCTTC. Protein translation: CASSLASLAGVDEQFF. In this chain, TRBV11-2 is recombined with TRBJ2-1; TRBD2 lines up with 10 middle nucleotides. From V the trimming removes 1 base and from J it removes 10 bases, while the gene matches leave 10 bases of the junction unaccounted for. From its cysteine to its phenylalanine, the CDR3 spans 16 amino acids. Of all the DNA, just the CDR3 is kept, 48 bases in frame from base 1. As encoded in the germline V gene, CDR1 is SGHAT while CDR2 is FQNNGV.